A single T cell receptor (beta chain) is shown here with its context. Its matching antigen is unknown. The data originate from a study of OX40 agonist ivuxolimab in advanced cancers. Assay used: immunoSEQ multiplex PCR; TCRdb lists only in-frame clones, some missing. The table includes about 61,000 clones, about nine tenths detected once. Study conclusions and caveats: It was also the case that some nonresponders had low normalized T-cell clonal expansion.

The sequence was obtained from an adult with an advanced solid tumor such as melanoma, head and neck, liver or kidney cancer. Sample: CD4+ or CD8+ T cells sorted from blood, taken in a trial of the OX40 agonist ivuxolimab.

CDR3 sequence reads: CASSMGWGREQYF. For the CDR3, the DNA is TGTGCCAGTAGTATGGGTTGGGGTCGCGAGCAGTACTTC. V is TRBV19 and J is TRBJ2-7; D unresolved. The germline V gene encodes CDR1 LNHDA and CDR2 SQIVND (reference sequence). The V gene lost 3 bases and the J gene lost 6 bases, with 12 bases spanning the gap. The CDR3 runs to 13 residues.